These 27 T cell receptor beta chains were all obtained from the same sample, sequenced in a study of cytomegalovirus exposure and HLA in healthy donors. The PCR used 60 Vbeta and 13 Jbeta primers. Measured with immunoSEQ multiplex PCR; TCRdb has only the in-frame clones, and not every one. The profile shows around 180,000 clones, over 60% of them singletons. The sequencing sample was made of PBMCs. The source of these receptors is a woman in her forties in good health and CMV-seronegative.

The chain combines TRBV19 with TRBJ2-1, with D possibly matching TRBD1 (5 bases). CDR3 size: 13 residues. Looked up from germline, CDR1 is LNHDA and CDR2 is SQIVND (reference sequence). With 3 bases removed from V and 9 bases from J, the gap between germline ends came to 12 bases. CDR3 sequence: CASSMDPGREQFF. CDR3 nucleotide sequence: TGTGCCAGTAGTATGGACCCAGGGCGTGAGCAGTTCTTC.

J is TRBJ1-1 and V is TRBV28, with unresolved D. Trimming shortened V by 5 bases and J by 4 bases, and 8 bases separated the two germline ends. There are 12 residues in the CDR3. Germline values: CDR1 MDHEN, CDR2 SYDVKM. Written as DNA, the CDR3 is TGTGCCAGCAGTCAGAAGTTCACTGAAGCTTTCTTT. This translates into CASSQKFTEAFF. The variable domain in full, with the rest retrieved from reference TRBV28 and TRBJ1-1, is DVKVTQSSRYLVKRTGEKVFLECVQDMDHENMFWYRQDPGLGLRLIYFSYDVKMKEKGDIPEGYSVSREKKERFSLILESASTNQTSMYLCASSQKFTEAFFGQGTRLTVV.

This chain links TRBV6-1 with TRBJ2-5; a possible D gene is TRBD2 (5 bases). Germline V CDR1 and CDR2: MNHNS, SASEGT. The V gene lost 6 bases and the J gene lost 5 bases, with 10 bases spanning the gap. The CDR3 length is 12 residues. As DNA, the CDR3 is TGTGCCAGCAGCGGTTCGGGGGAGACCCAGTACTTC. This codes for CASSGSGETQYF.

This clone was observed a single time. V is TRBV18 and J is TRBJ1-1; D possibly corresponds to TRBD1 (5 bases). V lost 3 bases and J 0 bases, leaving 14 bases between the germline ends. Germline lookup yields CDR1 KGHSH and CDR2 LQKENI. This CDR3 spans 16 amino acids. CDR3 bases: TGTGCCAGCTCACCCAAACGGGAGGGGCTGAACACTGAAGCTTTCTTT. Its translation is CASSPKREGLNTEAFF.

The V gene is TRBV18, the J gene TRBJ1-1; the match to TRBD1 covers 7 bases. V shed 2 bases, J shed 0 bases, and the junction held 0 bases outside the gene matches. This CDR3 has 14 amino acids. Germline V gene data show CDR1 as KGHSH and CDR2 as LQKENI. The CDR3 reads CASSPTGVNTEAFF. The DNA of the CDR3 is TGTGCCAGCTCACCAACAGGGGTGAACACTGAAGCTTTCTTT.

The genes are TRBV7-2 and TRBJ1-2, with D possibly TRBD1 on 6 matching bases. The CDR3 runs to 15 residues. V was clipped by 3 bases and J by 0 bases, with 11 bases between them. Germline assignment: CDR1 SGHTA and CDR2 FQGNSA. As DNA, the CDR3 is TGTGCCAGCAGCTTGGTACAGGGAACTAACTATGGCTACACCTTC. Amino acid sequence: CASSLVQGTNYGYTF.

The V and J genes are TRBV28 and TRBJ1-2; TRBD1 might be the D (5 bases). Looked up from germline, CDR1 is MDHEN and CDR2 is SYDVKM. The V and J ends lost 4 bases and 2 bases respectively, with 11 bases between them. The CDR3 has 14 amino acids. In nucleotides, the CDR3 is TGTGCCAGCAGTTACACAGGATCCAACTATGGCTACACCTTC. It codes for CASSYTGSNYGYTF.

The V call is TRBV30, the J call TRBJ1-5, with D perhaps TRBD1 (6 bases). Germline CDR1 GTSNPN, CDR2 SVGIG (reference sequence). The CDR3 spans 14 residues. V dropped 1 base and J dropped 4 bases, with 11 bases sitting between them. CDR3 DNA: TGTGCCTGGAGTGGGGGGGGCGCAAATCAGCCCCAGCATTTT. Protein: CAWSGGGANQPQHF.

This chain links TRBV7-2 with TRBJ1-5, with a tentative D call TRBD1 (5 bases). The CDR3 is made up of 15 amino acids. The V and J ends lost 5 bases and 7 bases respectively, with 18 bases between them. Per the germline V gene, CDR1 is SGHTA and CDR2 is FQGNSA. CDR3 in amino acids: CASSLEVGGDQPQHF. CDR3 nucleotides: TGTGCCAGCAGCCTAGAGGTGGGCGGGGACCAGCCCCAGCATTTT.

The rearrangement links TRBV5-5 to TRBJ1-5; perhaps TRBD1 as D (6 bases). V lost 6 bases and J 1 base, leaving 17 bases between the germline ends. Looked up from germline, CDR1 is SGHKS and CDR2 is YYEKEE (reference sequence). The CDR3 is 16 residues long. The CDR3 loop reads CASTPGGPRSNQPQHF. The CDR3 bases are TGTGCCAGCACCCCTGGGGGCCCCAGGAGCAATCAGCCCCAGCATTTT.

The table lists this clone with a few counts. This chain links TRBV7-9 with TRBJ1-2; possible D gene TRBD1, 5 bases. The length of the CDR3 is 15 residues. Trimming took 4 bases from V and 4 from J, leaving 16 bases between them. Germline V gives CDR1 SEHNR, CDR2 FQNEAQ (reference sequence). CDR3 amino acids: CASSSRRGSGYGYTF. In nucleotides, the CDR3 is TGTGCCAGCAGCTCAAGAAGGGGATCTGGCTATGGCTACACCTTC.

This clone has a single count. The V and J genes are TRBV18 and TRBJ2-1; TRBD2 agrees at 15 bases. The CDR3 contains 16 residues. Germline CDR1 KGHSH, CDR2 LQKENI. V lost 1 base to trimming and J lost 10 bases; unmatched junction nucleotides: 5. CDR3 sequence reads: CASSPLGLAGGGEQFF. The CDR3 DNA reads as TGTGCCAGCTCACCACTGGGACTAGCGGGAGGAGGAGAGCAGTTCTTC. The full variable domain, completed using reference TRBV18 and TRBJ2-1, is NAGVMQNPRHLVRRRGQEARLRCSPMKGHSHVYWYRQLPEEGLKFMVYLQKENIIDESGMPKERFSAEFPKEGPSILRIQQVVRGDSAAYFCASSPLGLAGGGEQFFGPGTRLTVL.

The rearrangement uses TRBV19 and TRBJ1-5, with a tentative D call TRBD1 (6 bases). This CDR3 is built from 13 residues. Germline CDR1 and CDR2: LNHDA and SQIVND (reference sequence). Trimming stripped 6 bases from V and 5 bases from J, with 11 bases between. CDR3 coding DNA: TGTGCCAGTAGGCGGAAGGGGGATCAGCCCCAGCATTTT. Protein product: CASRRKGDQPQHF.

This chain connects TRBV9 to TRBJ2-4; 9 bases are a match to TRBD1. Losses at the gene ends were 0 bases for V and 2 bases for J; bases not matched to a gene: 3. This CDR3 spans 16 amino acids. Germline V gives CDR1 SGDLS, CDR2 YYNGEE. The CDR3 sequence is CASSVEGQGPKNIQYF. The CDR3 nucleotides are TGTGCCAGCAGCGTAGAGGGACAGGGCCCCAAAAACATTCAGTACTTC.

The rearrangement uses TRBV10-3 and TRBJ2-2; TRBD2 matches at 11 bases. With 3 bases clipped from V and 1 base from J, the junction kept 4 bases outside the gene matches. This CDR3 has 17 residues. In germline, CDR1 is ENHRY, CDR2 SYGVKD. The CDR3: CAISERGLAGNTGELFF. CDR3 coding DNA: TGTGCCATCAGTGAACGAGGACTAGCGGGGAACACCGGGGAGCTGTTTTTT.

The chain couples TRBV29-1 to TRBJ1-5; D unclear. V lost 4 bases to trimming and J lost 4 bases, with 8 bases between them. The CDR3 consists of 12 residues. CDR1 and CDR2 from the germline V gene are SQVTM and ANQGSEA. The DNA of the CDR3 is TGCAGCGTTGTATCCGGGAATCAGCCCCAGCATTTT. Its translation: CSVVSGNQPQHF.

The rearrangement joins TRBV18 to TRBJ2-1, with TRBD2 matching 10 bases. This CDR3 is 20 amino acids long. Germline CDR1 KGHSH, CDR2 LQKENI. V was pared by 3 bases and J by 0 bases, with 14 bases of the junction left unmatched. CDR3 region: CASSPGKLAGKGFSYNEQFF. The DNA of the CDR3 is TGTGCCAGCTCACCCGGGAAACTAGCGGGAAAGGGGTTCTCCTACAATGAGCAGTTCTTC.

V is TRBV5-1 and J is TRBJ2-7, with 8 bases lining up with TRBD2. V lost 0 bases, J lost 3 bases, and 5 bases stayed unmatched. This CDR3 is built from 15 residues. Germline CDR1 SGHRS, CDR2 YFSETQ. The CDR3 spells CASSLASLAGYEQYF. The CDR3 DNA reads as TGCGCCAGCAGCTTGGCCTCTCTAGCGGGCTACGAGCAGTACTTC.

This chain uses TRBV10-1 with TRBJ2-2; TRBD2 matches 12 bases. The CDR3 covers 20 residues. Trimming cost V 6 bases and J 6 bases; bases outside gene matches: 20. CDR1 is WNHNN, CDR2 SYGVQD, per germline (reference sequence). CDR3 amino acids: CASRETKTSGRACEAGELFF. CDR3 DNA sequence: TGCGCCAGCAGGGAGACAAAGACTAGCGGGAGAGCTTGTGAAGCCGGGGAGCTGTTTTTT.

This clone was counted a single time. V gene TRBV4-3 combines with J gene TRBJ2-1; D not resolved. V lost 0 bases and J 3 bases, leaving 9 bases between the germline ends. The CDR3 loop spans 15 amino acids. The germline V gene encodes CDR1 LGHNA and CDR2 YSLEER. As DNA, the CDR3 is TGCGCCAGCAGCCAAGATATCCTAGGCTACAATGAGCAGTTCTTC. This sequence encodes CASSQDILGYNEQFF.

The J gene is TRBJ2-7, the V gene TRBV6-6; 11 nucleotides agree with TRBD1. Germline lookup yields CDR1 MNHNY and CDR2 SVGAGI (reference sequence). J lost 4 bases, V lost 0 bases, and 5 bases had no gene match. The CDR3 is 16 residues long. For the CDR3, the DNA is TGTGCCAGCAGTTACTCGGGACAGGGGGGAAAGTACGAGCAGTACGTC. Protein sequence: CASSYSGQGGKYEQYV.

A single count supports this clone. The J gene is TRBJ2-1, the V gene TRBV29-1; perhaps TRBD1 as D (6 bases). Per the germline V gene, CDR1 is SQVTM and CDR2 is ANQGSEA. Trimming left V 5 bases short and J 5 bases short, with 13 bases between. The CDR3 spans 13 residues. CDR3 sequence: CSVRKDSNNEQFF. The CDR3, as DNA: TGCAGCGTTAGGAAGGACAGCAACAATGAGCAGTTCTTC.

This chain joins TRBV5-1 and TRBJ1-1; D might be TRBD1 (6 bases). CDR3 length: 14 residues. V was cut by 1 base and J by 1 base, with 8 bases left in between. Per the germline V gene, CDR1 is SGHRS and CDR2 is YFSETQ. The CDR3 reads CASSLWTENTEAFF. CDR3 sequence (DNA): TGCGCCAGCAGCTTGTGGACAGAGAACACTGAAGCTTTCTTT.

The chain recombines TRBV18 with TRBJ1-1; a weak D match, TRBD1 (6 bases). V lost 3 bases to trimming and J lost 1 base, with 15 bases between them. The germline gives CDR1 KGHSH, CDR2 LQKENI. CDR3 size: 16 residues. This CDR3 reads CASSPLRTASNTEAFF. The CDR3, as DNA: TGTGCCAGCTCACCTCTCAGGACAGCTTCGAACACTGAAGCTTTCTTT.

A single count supports this clone. This chain links TRBV7-6 with TRBJ2-7; 13 bases match TRBD2. This CDR3 is 16 amino acids long. V lost 4 bases, J lost 5 bases, and 8 bases stayed unmatched. Germline V gives CDR1 SGHVS, CDR2 FNYEAQ. The CDR3 sequence is CASSSWTSGSLDEQYF. The CDR3 bases are TGTGCCAGCAGCTCTTGGACTAGCGGGAGTTTAGACGAGCAGTACTTC.

This rearrangement joins TRBV7-2 to TRBJ1-6; D possibly corresponds to TRBD1 (5 bases). The ends were cut back, 2 bases at V and 10 bases at J, with 18 bases in the middle. Germline V gives CDR1 SGHTA, CDR2 FQGNSA. This CDR3 is built from 16 residues. In DNA, the CDR3 is TGTGCCAGCAGCTTATCGGTAGGGGTCAGAGGATCACCCCTCCACTTT. Protein: CASSLSVGVRGSPLHF.

The chain joins TRBV27 to TRBJ1-1; TRBD1 agrees at 8 bases. The J segment lost 5 bases and the V segment lost 5 bases, leaving 10 bases of the junction unmatched. In germline, CDR1 is MNHEY, CDR2 SMNVEV (reference sequence). This CDR3 region has 15 residues. The CDR3 reads CASSPQGAVQTEAFF. The CDR3 DNA sequence: TGTGCCAGCAGTCCCCAGGGGGCAGTGCAAACTGAAGCTTTCTTT.